The present T cell receptor beta chain was sequenced within a study of blood T cells in healthy people across ages. The CDR3 length is 16 residues. The V gene lost 0 bases and the J gene lost 4 bases, with 13 bases spanning the gap. Germline CDR1 is LGHNA and CDR2 is YSLEER. Primers used in a second PCR of about 6 to 11 cycles were a sample-barcoded 5' primer and a J-beta primer mix. Each CDR3 protein is one row after TCRdb ran MiXCR on the 5' RACE reads. Found here are 650,000 to 950,000 distinct CDR3 sequences, under 45% of them singletons; the top ten hold around 18%. The rearrangement uses TRBV4-3 and TRBJ2-1, with D perhaps matching TRBD2 (6 bases). The source material was blood. This TCR was recovered from a man aged 55 to 70 in good health. CDR3 region: CASSQDGGATYNEQFF. The CDR3 nucleotides read TGCGCCAGCAGCCAAGATGGCGGGGCGACTTACAATGAGCAGTTCTTC.